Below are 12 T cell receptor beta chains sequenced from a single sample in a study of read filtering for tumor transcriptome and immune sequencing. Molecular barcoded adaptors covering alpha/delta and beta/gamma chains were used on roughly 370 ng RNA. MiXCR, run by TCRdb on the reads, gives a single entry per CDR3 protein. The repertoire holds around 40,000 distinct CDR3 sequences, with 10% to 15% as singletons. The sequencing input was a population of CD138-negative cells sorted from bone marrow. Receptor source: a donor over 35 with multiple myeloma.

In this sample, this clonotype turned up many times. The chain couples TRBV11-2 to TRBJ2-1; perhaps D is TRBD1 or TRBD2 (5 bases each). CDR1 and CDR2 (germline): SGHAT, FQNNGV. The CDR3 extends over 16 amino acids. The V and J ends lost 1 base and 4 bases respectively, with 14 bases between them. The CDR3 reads CASSLARGLLYNEQFF. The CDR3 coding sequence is TGTGCCAGCAGCTTAGCGAGGGGCCTTCTATACAATGAGCAGTTCTTC.

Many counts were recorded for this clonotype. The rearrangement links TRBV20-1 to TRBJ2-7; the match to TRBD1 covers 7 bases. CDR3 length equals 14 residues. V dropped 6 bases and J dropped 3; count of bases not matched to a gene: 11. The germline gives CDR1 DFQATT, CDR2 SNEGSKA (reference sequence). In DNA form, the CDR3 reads TGCAGTGCAATCCGGGACAGAACTTTCTACGAGCAGTACTTC. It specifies CSAIRDRTFYEQYF.

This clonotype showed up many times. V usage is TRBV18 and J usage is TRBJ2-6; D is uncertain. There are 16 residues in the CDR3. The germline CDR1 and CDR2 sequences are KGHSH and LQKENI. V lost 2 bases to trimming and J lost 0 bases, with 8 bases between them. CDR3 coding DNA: TGTGCCAGCTCACCAGAAAGTAGCTCTGGGGCCAACGTCCTGACTTTC. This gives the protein CASSPESSSGANVLTF.

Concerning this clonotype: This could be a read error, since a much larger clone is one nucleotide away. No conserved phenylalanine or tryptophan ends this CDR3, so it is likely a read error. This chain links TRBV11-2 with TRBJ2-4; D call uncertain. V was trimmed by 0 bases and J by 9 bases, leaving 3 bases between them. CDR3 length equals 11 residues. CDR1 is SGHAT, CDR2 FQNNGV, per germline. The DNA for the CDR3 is TGTGCCAGCAGCTTAGACCGCATTCAGTACTCC. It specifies CASSLDRIQYS.

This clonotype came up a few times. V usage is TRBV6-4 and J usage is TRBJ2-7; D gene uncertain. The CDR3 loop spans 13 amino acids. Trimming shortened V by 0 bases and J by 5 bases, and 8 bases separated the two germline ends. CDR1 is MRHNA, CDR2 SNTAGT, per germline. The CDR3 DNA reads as TGTGCCAGCAGTGACTCGGTCGTGAACGAGCAGTACTTC. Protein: CASSDSVVNEQYF.

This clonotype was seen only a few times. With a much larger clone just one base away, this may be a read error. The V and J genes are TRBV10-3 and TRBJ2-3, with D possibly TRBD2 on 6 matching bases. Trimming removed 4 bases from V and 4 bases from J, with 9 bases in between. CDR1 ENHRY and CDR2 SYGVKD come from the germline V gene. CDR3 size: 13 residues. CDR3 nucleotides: TGTGCCATCAGTGGTACTAGCTCAGATACGCAGTATTTT. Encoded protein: CAISGTSSDTQYF.

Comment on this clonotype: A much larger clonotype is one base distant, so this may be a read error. CDR3 nucleotides: TGTGCCACCAGCACCAGTAACACTGAAGCTCTCTTT. Translation: CATSTSNTEALF. The V gene is TRBV15, the J gene TRBJ1-1; unclear D gene. Germline CDR1 LNHNV, CDR2 YYDKDF (reference sequence). This CDR3 region has 12 residues.

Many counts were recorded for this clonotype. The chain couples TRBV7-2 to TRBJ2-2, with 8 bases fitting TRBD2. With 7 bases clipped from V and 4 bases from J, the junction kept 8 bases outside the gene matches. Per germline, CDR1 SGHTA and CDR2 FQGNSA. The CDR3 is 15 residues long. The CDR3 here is CASTSGLASTGELFF. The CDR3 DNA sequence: TGTGCCAGCACCTCCGGACTAGCAAGCACCGGGGAGCTGTTTTTT.

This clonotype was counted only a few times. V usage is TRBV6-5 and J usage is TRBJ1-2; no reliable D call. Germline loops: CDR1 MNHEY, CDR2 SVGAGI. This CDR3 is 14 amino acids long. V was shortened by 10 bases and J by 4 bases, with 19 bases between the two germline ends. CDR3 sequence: CATRLGIFPYGYTF. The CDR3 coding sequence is TGTGCCACCAGACTAGGGATTTTTCCCTATGGCTACACCTTC.

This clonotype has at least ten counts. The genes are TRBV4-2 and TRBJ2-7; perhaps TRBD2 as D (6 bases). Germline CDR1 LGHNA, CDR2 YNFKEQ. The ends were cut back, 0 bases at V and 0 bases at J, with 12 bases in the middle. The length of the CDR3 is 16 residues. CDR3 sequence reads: CASSQDSAGNSYEQYF. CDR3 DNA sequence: TGTGCCAGCAGCCAAGATTCGGCGGGGAACTCCTACGAGCAGTACTTC.

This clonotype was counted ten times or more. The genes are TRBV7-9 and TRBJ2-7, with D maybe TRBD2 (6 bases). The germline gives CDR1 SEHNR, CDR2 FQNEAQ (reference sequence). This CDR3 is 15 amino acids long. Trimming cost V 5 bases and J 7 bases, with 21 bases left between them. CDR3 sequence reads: CASSTRDGGSGEQYF. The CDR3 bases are TGTGCCAGCAGCACCCGGGATGGGGGGTCGGGAGAGCAGTACTTC.

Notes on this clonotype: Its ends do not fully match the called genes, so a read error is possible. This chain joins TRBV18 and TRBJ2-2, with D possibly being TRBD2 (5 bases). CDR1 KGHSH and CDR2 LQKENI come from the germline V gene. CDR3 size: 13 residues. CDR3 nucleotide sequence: TGTGCCAGCTCACCACAAGGGCCCGGGGAGCTGGTTTTT. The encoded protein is CASSPQGPGELVF.